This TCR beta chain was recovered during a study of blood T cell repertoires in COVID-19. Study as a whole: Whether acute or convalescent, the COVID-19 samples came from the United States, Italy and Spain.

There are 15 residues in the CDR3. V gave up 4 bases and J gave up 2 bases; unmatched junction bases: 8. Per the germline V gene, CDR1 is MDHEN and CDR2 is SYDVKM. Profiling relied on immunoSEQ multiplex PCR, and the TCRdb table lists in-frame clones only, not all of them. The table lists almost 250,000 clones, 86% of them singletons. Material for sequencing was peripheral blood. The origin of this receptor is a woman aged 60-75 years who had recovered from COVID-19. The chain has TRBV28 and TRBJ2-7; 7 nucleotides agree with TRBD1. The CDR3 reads CASSSLGGRAYEQYF. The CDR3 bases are TGTGCCAGCAGTTCCCTAGGGGGCAGGGCCTACGAGCAGTACTTC.